The TCR beta chain under discussion was sequenced for a study of T cell changes during pregnancy in multiple sclerosis. Clones were sequenced by immunoSEQ multiplex PCR, and TCRdb holds only the in-frame ones, with some missing. Of under 85,000 clones listed, roughly nine tenths are singletons. CDR1 is PRHDT, CDR2 FYEKMQ, per germline (reference sequence). V dropped 0 bases and J dropped 0 bases, with 15 bases sitting between them. The CDR3 length is 17 residues. This TCR derives from a female donor in good health, enrolled as a control in a pregnancy study. Specimen: CD4+ T cells from peripheral blood mononuclear cells, collected in the third trimester of pregnancy. V and J are TRBV13 and TRBJ2-7; no clear D gene. This CDR3 reads CASSLGLNHYSSYEQYF. CDR3 sequence (DNA): TGTGCCAGCAGCTTAGGCCTGAACCATTACAGCTCCTACGAGCAGTACTTC.